These 17 T cell receptor beta chains originate from one sample sequenced in a study of PD-L1 blockade in urothelial cancer. Time point defined: pretreatment peripheral blood. Here immunoSEQ multiplex PCR was the method, and the copy in TCRdb shows in-frame clones only, minus some. The table records about 86,000 clones, 85% of them present only once. Source: PBMCs, taken around atezolizumab (anti-PD-L1) treatment. All receptors come from a man between 60 and 75 years old with urothelial cancer.

This clone turned up a few times. The V and J genes are TRBV6-1 and TRBJ1-5; 9 bases map to TRBD1. Germline V gene data show CDR1 as MNHNS and CDR2 as SASEGT. The V gene end was trimmed by 4 bases and the J gene end by 2 bases; junction bases not matched to a gene: 6. The CDR3 has 16 amino acids. Here the CDR3 DNA reads TGTGCCAGCAGTGCTCACAGGGGGCGAGGCAATCAGCCCCAGCATTTT. Amino acids: CASSAHRGRGNQPQHF.

The J gene is TRBJ2-3, the V gene TRBV27; a possible D gene is TRBD1 (6 bases). The V end was cut by 7 bases, the J end by 2 bases, with 13 bases between. Germline CDR1 MNHEY, CDR2 SMNVEV (reference sequence). The length of the CDR3 is 14 residues. As DNA, the CDR3 is TGTGCCAGCACCGCATGGGGGCTCACAGATACGCAGTATTTT. Protein: CASTAWGLTDTQYF.

This chain uses TRBV11-1 with TRBJ2-1, with 10 bases identical to TRBD1. The trim removed 8 bases at V and 5 bases at J, leaving 15 bases unmatched. Germline CDR1 reads SGHAT; CDR2 reads FQDESV (reference sequence). The CDR3 runs 17 residues. For the CDR3, the DNA is TGTGCCAGCTCTACTCCACGACAGGGGGCCGGGAACAATGAGCAGTTCTTC. Amino acids: CASSTPRQGAGNNEQFF.

The V and J genes are TRBV5-1 and TRBJ1-5; D remains ambiguous. This CDR3 has 13 residues. Trimming removed 0 bases from V and 6 bases from J, with 7 bases in between. CDR1 and CDR2 (germline): SGHRS, YFSETQ. The CDR3 spells CASSLEAGQPQHF. The CDR3, as DNA: TGCGCCAGCAGCTTGGAGGCAGGTCAGCCCCAGCATTTT.

This clone was seen a few times. The chain is built from TRBV9 and TRBJ2-4; maybe TRBD1 (6 bases). The CDR3 contains 16 residues. CDR1 and CDR2 (germline): SGDLS, YYNGEE. V was shortened by 0 bases and J by 9 bases, with 19 bases between the two germline ends. CDR3 sequence: CASSVAPGTPKGIQYF. DNA of the CDR3: TGTGCCAGCAGCGTAGCTCCCGGGACACCCAAAGGCATTCAGTACTTC.

V gene TRBV30 combines with J gene TRBJ1-2, with TRBD1 identical over 10 bases. This CDR3 spans 14 amino acids. In germline, CDR1 is GTSNPN, CDR2 SVGIG (reference sequence). V lost 1 base to trimming and J lost 4 bases; unmatched junction nucleotides: 3. The CDR3 is CAWSGDRGGYGYTF. The CDR3 DNA is TGTGCCTGGAGTGGGGACAGGGGCGGCTATGGCTACACCTTC.

The V and J genes are TRBV7-9 and TRBJ1-1, with D possibly being TRBD1 (5 bases). V was pared by 1 base and J by 3 bases, with 12 bases between. Germline V gene data show CDR1 as SEHNR and CDR2 as FQNEAQ (reference sequence). The CDR3 runs to 15 residues. The CDR3 coding sequence is TGTGCCAGCAGCTTAGTGTACGGCAGGGACACTGAAGCTTTCTTT. Protein sequence: CASSLVYGRDTEAFF.

J is TRBJ2-7 and V is TRBV11-2; 11 bases map to TRBD1. Trimming took 1 base from V and 3 from J; bases not matched to a gene: 11. The CDR3 is 18 amino acids. CDR1 is SGHAT, CDR2 FQNNGV, per germline. Here the CDR3 reads CASSLGQERTGGFYEQYF. CDR3 sequence (DNA): TGTGCCAGCAGCTTAGGCCAAGAAAGGACAGGGGGCTTCTACGAGCAGTACTTC.

The rearrangement uses TRBV7-9 and TRBJ1-1, with D tentatively TRBD1 (6 bases). Trimming took off 5 bases at V and 6 bases at J, with 19 bases between the two ends. CDR3 length equals 15 residues. Germline-derived CDR1 and CDR2 are SEHNR and FQNEAQ (reference sequence). CDR3 sequence reads: CASSPPRTAEAEAFF. As DNA, the CDR3 is TGTGCCAGCAGCCCCCCCCGGACAGCCGAGGCTGAAGCTTTCTTT.

This CDR3 reads CASSQGTSDTEAFF. The CDR3 DNA reads TGTGCCAGTAGTCAGGGAACATCGGACACTGAAGCTTTCTTT. This sequence joins TRBV19 and TRBJ1-1, with D possibly matching TRBD1 (5 bases). The CDR3 length is 14 residues. The V gene's germline CDR1 is LNHDA and CDR2 SQIVND (reference sequence). Trimming left V 5 bases short and J 3 bases short, with 13 bases between.

The gene calls are TRBV11-3 and TRBJ2-1; 12 positions match TRBD1. CDR3 length: 18 residues. CDR1 is SGHNT, CDR2 YENEEA, per germline. Trimming at V came to 4 bases and at J to 4 bases, leaving 11 bases not matched to a gene. The chain's CDR3 is CASSSRGTGGRGYNEQFF. The CDR3 DNA is TGTGCCAGCAGCTCGAGGGGGACAGGGGGCAGGGGTTACAATGAGCAGTTCTTC.

The CDR3 protein is CASSIARGENYGYTF. The CDR3 DNA sequence: TGTGCCAGTAGTATCGCCCGGGGGGAGAACTATGGCTACACCTTC. V and J are TRBV19 and TRBJ1-2; perhaps TRBD1 as D (5 bases). The CDR3 totals 15 residues. The ends were cut back, 3 bases at V and 2 bases at J, with 13 bases in the middle. Per germline, CDR1 LNHDA and CDR2 SQIVND (reference sequence).

This chain links TRBV28 with TRBJ2-7; weak D call: TRBD1 (5 bases). This CDR3 is built from 13 residues. V was cut by 5 bases and J by 1 base, with 9 bases left in between. Germline V gives CDR1 MDHEN, CDR2 SYDVKM. This CDR3 is CASSLRGSYEQYF. The CDR3 nucleotides are TGTGCCAGCAGTCTAAGGGGTTCCTACGAGCAGTACTTC. Together with reference TRBV28 and TRBJ2-7, the CDR3 gives the full variable domain: DVKVTQSSRYLVKRTGEKVFLECVQDMDHENMFWYRQDPGLGLRLIYFSYDVKMKEKGDIPEGYSVSREKKERFSLILESASTNQTSMYLCASSLRGSYEQYFGPGTRLTVT.

The chain uses TRBV29-1 and TRBJ2-3; D gene uncertain. CDR1 is SQVTM, CDR2 ANQGSEA, per germline. Trimming removed 5 bases from V and 2 bases from J, with 11 bases in between. There are 13 residues in the CDR3. This CDR3 is CSVSVSNTDTQYF. DNA of the CDR3: TGCAGCGTTTCGGTATCCAACACAGATACGCAGTATTTT.

V gene TRBV5-1 combines with J gene TRBJ2-2; TRBD1 agrees at 8 bases. Trimming at V came to 4 bases and at J to 3 bases, leaving 5 bases not matched to a gene. The germline gives CDR1 SGHRS, CDR2 YFSETQ. CDR3 length equals 15 residues. The CDR3, as DNA: TGCGCCAGCAGCCAGACAGGGGCTTACACCGGGGAGCTGTTTTTT. This encodes CASSQTGAYTGELFF.

This clone was detected a few times. The chain is built from TRBV7-9 and TRBJ1-2; D not certain. Trimming pared 5 bases from V and 5 bases from J, leaving 18 bases between. Germline V gene sequence: CDR1 SEHNR, CDR2 FQNEAQ (reference sequence). This CDR3 comprises 15 residues. CDR3 sequence (DNA): TGTGCCAGCAGCCCGCCGGAGCCACCAGCTTATGGCTACACCTTC. Translation gives CASSPPEPPAYGYTF.

The V and J genes are TRBV4-1 and TRBJ2-1; D is unclear. This CDR3 is built from 15 residues. The V and J ends lost 3 bases and 0 bases respectively, with 9 bases between them. Looked up from germline, CDR1 is MGHRA and CDR2 is YSYEKL. The CDR3, as DNA: TGCGCCAGCAGCCACCCGCTGAGCTCCTACAATGAGCAGTTCTTC. Amino acid sequence: CASSHPLSSYNEQFF.